This T cell receptor (beta chain) was found in a study of T cells in Graves' hyperthyroidism and ophthalmopathy. A patient was excluded if there was uncontrolled infection, other autoimmune disease, pregnancy or lactation. Amplification targeted TCR beta CDR3 regions from RNA transcripts. The study used the HTBI primer set for a first-round RT-PCR of the TCR CDR3. Each CDR3 protein is one row after TCRdb ran MiXCR on the multiplex PCR reads. The repertoire has more than 300,000 distinct CDR3 sequences, 14% of them found once; the top ten carry around 10%. This clonotype was detected ten times or more. From germline, CDR1 is SGHRS and CDR2 YFSETQ. The CDR3 totals 13 residues. The ends were cut back, 4 bases at V and 7 bases at J, with 14 bases in the middle.

Sequenced material: blood. The chain has TRBV5-1 and TRBJ2-5, with D maybe TRBD1 (6 bases). This sequence originates from a woman aged 60-75 years with Graves' hyperthyroidism. CDR3 amino acids: CASSTDSTATQYF. CDR3 bases: TGCGCCAGCAGCACGGACAGTACGGCGACCCAGTACTTC.